This entry lists 10 T cell receptor beta chains sequenced from one sample in a study of graft-versus-host responses after intestinal transplantation. TCRdb keeps only in-frame clones here, not all; method: immunoSEQ multiplex PCR. The sample holds around 5,900 clones; roughly 29% are singletons and the top ten take roughly 5.7%. Specimen: alloreactive CD4+ T cells from a mixed lymphocyte reaction culture, collected before transplantation. Subset described: CFSE-low proliferating T cells sorted from approximately 6-day pre-transplant mixed lymphocyte reaction (GvH or HvG direction). The receptors here all came from a human patient who was an organ donor for intestinal transplantation.

The chain couples TRBV5-5 to TRBJ2-3; weak D call: TRBD1 (5 bases). The CDR3 has 16 residues. Deletions cut 1 base from V and 6 bases from J, with 18 bases between. The V gene's germline CDR1 is SGHKS and CDR2 YYEKEE (reference sequence). The CDR3 sequence is CASSLWAGRGLDTQYF. For the CDR3, the DNA is TGTGCCAGCAGCTTGTGGGCAGGGCGAGGTCTGGATACGCAGTATTTT.

This clone has just a few counts. This rearrangement joins TRBV6-6 to TRBJ2-1; D uncertain. The germline V gene encodes CDR1 MNHNY and CDR2 SVGAGI (reference sequence). The CDR3 is made up of 14 amino acids. Trimming left V 4 bases short and J 4 bases short, with 11 bases between. CDR3 amino acids: CASSSSLGYNEQFF. The CDR3 nucleotides are TGTGCCAGCAGTTCCTCGCTAGGTTACAATGAGCAGTTCTTC.

The chain couples TRBV30 to TRBJ2-5; a weak D match, TRBD1 (5 bases). The CDR3 is 12 amino acids. CDR1 is GTSNPN and CDR2 is SVGIG in the germline V gene (reference sequence). V gave up 0 bases and J gave up 3 bases, with 5 bases separating them. The CDR3: CAWSVGEETQYF. In DNA, the CDR3 is TGTGCCTGGAGTGTAGGGGAAGAGACCCAGTACTTC.

Within the sample, this clone is large. This chain connects TRBV10-3 to TRBJ2-2, with 11 positions matching TRBD2. The junction had 0 bases not matched to a gene; V was cut back by 2 bases and J by 4 bases. This CDR3 has 15 residues. Germline V gene sequence: CDR1 ENHRY, CDR2 SYGVKD. This CDR3 reads CAISEGLAGTGELFF. DNA for the CDR3: TGTGCCATCAGTGAGGGACTAGCGGGCACCGGGGAGCTGTTTTTT.

The rearrangement uses TRBV30 and TRBJ1-1; the match to TRBD1 covers 8 bases. Unmatched junction bases numbered 4, after V lost 3 bases and J lost 10 bases. The length of the CDR3 is 11 residues. From germline, CDR1 is GTSNPN and CDR2 SVGIG (reference sequence). In DNA form, the CDR3 reads TGTGCCTGGAGCGACAGGGGTGGAGCTTTCTTT. Its translation is CAWSDRGGAFF.

The gene calls are TRBV7-9 and TRBJ1-1; no firm D call. The CDR3 contains 13 residues. V lost 3 bases to trimming and J lost 0 bases, with 5 bases between them. The V gene's germline CDR1 is SEHNR and CDR2 FQNEAQ (reference sequence). The CDR3 bases are TGTGCCAGCAGCTTGCTCATGAACACTGAAGCTTTCTTT. Translating gives CASSLLMNTEAFF.

This chain joins TRBV2 and TRBJ2-6, with 7 bases that match TRBD1. This CDR3 is 14 amino acids long. Losses at the gene ends were 11 bases for V and 0 bases for J; bases not matched to a gene: 4. Germline V CDR1 and CDR2: SNHLY, FYNNEI. CDR3 sequence (DNA): TGTGCCGGGGGACAGTCCTCTGGGGCCAACGTCCTGACTTTC. Residues: CAGGQSSGANVLTF.

This sequence joins TRBV11-2 and TRBJ1-1; D is possibly TRBD1 (6 bases). The V end was cut by 5 bases, the J end by 7 bases, with 23 bases between. In germline, CDR1 is SGHAT, CDR2 FQNNGV. The CDR3 extends over 16 amino acids. As DNA, the CDR3 is TGTGCCAGCAGCGGCCACCGGCTAGAGGGGGGGGGTGAAGCTTTCTTT. Translation: CASSGHRLEGGGEAFF. The whole variable domain, filled in from reference TRBV11-2 and TRBJ1-1, reads EAGVAQSPRYKIIEKRQSVAFWCNPISGHATLYWYQQILGQGPKLLIQFQNNGVVDDSQLPKDRFSAERLKGVDSTLKIQPAKLEDSAVYLCASSGHRLEGGGEAFFGQGTRLTVV.

This chain uses TRBV18 with TRBJ1-1, with 8 bases identical to TRBD1. The trim removed 4 bases at V and 9 bases at J, leaving 4 bases unmatched. The CDR3 spans 12 residues. The V gene's germline CDR1 is KGHSH and CDR2 LQKENI. The CDR3 protein is CASSLQGVKAFF. In DNA, the CDR3 is TGTGCCAGCTCACTACAGGGGGTTAAAGCTTTCTTT.

The rearrangement uses TRBV6-8 and TRBJ2-3, with D possibly matching TRBD2 (5 bases). CDR3 size: 12 residues. The V end lost 9 bases, the J end lost 9 bases, and 16 bases lay between the germline ends. Germline CDR1 reads MNHGY; CDR2 reads SAAAGT. The CDR3 is CASWTPPGTQYF. CDR3 sequence (DNA): TGTGCCAGTTGGACTCCACCAGGCACGCAGTATTTT.